This passage covers 16 T cell receptor beta chains from one sample sequenced in a study of beta chain features in type 1 diabetes. The authors reverse transcribed all of the isolated RNA, so sequencing captured expressed TCRB transcripts. The method was immunoSEQ multiplex PCR; TCRdb's version includes in-frame clones alone and lacks a portion of them. The sample carries about 360,000 clones, roughly 12% recorded once. The sequenced sample was naive CD4+ T cells from blood. Source of these receptors: a man between 18 and 29 years old in good health.

In this sample, this clone turned up a few times. The chain carries TRBV13 and TRBJ2-1; 11 bases are a match to TRBD2. CDR1 is PRHDT and CDR2 is FYEKMQ in the germline V gene (reference sequence). The ends lost 7 bases at V and 4 bases at J; junction bases unmatched: 9. CDR3 size: 16 residues. CDR3 region: CASTAPGLAEYNEQFF. CDR3 in DNA: TGTGCCAGCACCGCCCCGGGACTAGCGGAATACAATGAGCAGTTCTTC.

This clone was observed a few times. The J gene is TRBJ2-2, the V gene TRBV29-1; 7 nucleotides align to TRBD2. In germline, CDR1 is SQVTM, CDR2 ANQGSEA. The J segment lost 5 bases and the V segment lost 4 bases, leaving 7 bases of the junction unmatched. This CDR3 contains 14 residues. The CDR3 DNA sequence: TGCAGCGTTGCCCCCGGGGGAGGGACCGGGGAGCTGTTTTTT. Translated, it gives CSVAPGGGTGELFF.

This clone has a handful of counts. Distinct nucleotide sequences in the sample also encode this CDR3. The chain is built from TRBV7-2 and TRBJ2-5; D perhaps matches TRBD2 (6 bases). V gave up 3 bases and J gave up 3 bases, with 8 bases separating them. This CDR3 comprises 13 residues. CDR1 is SGHTA, CDR2 FQGNSA, per germline. CDR3: CASSFGGKETQYF. The CDR3 DNA follows: TGTGCCAGCAGCTTTGGGGGGAAAGAGACCCAGTACTTC.

The V gene is TRBV7-2, the J gene TRBJ2-2, with 8 bases fitting TRBD2. In germline, CDR1 is SGHTA, CDR2 FQGNSA. V trimming: 8 bases; J trimming: 4 bases; junction bases outside the gene matches: 3. CDR3 length: 13 amino acids. The CDR3 loop is CASRAGVTGELFF. The CDR3 bases are TGTGCCAGCCGAGCGGGAGTCACCGGGGAGCTGTTTTTT.

The chain combines TRBV30 with TRBJ1-3; 9 nucleotides line up with TRBD1. The length of the CDR3 is 14 residues. V gave up 6 bases and J gave up 9 bases; unmatched junction bases: 12. Germline V gene data show CDR1 as GTSNPN and CDR2 as SVGIG (reference sequence). The CDR3 is CACHQGTGFPTIYF. CDR3 DNA: TGTGCCTGTCATCAAGGGACAGGGTTTCCCACCATATATTTT.

The rearrangement links TRBV4-3 to TRBJ2-1, with D perhaps TRBD2 (5 bases). V lost 4 bases and J lost 8, with 15 bases in between. Germline V gives CDR1 LGHNA, CDR2 YSLEER. This CDR3 region has 14 residues. CDR3 region: CASSRGLAGDEQFF. In DNA form, the CDR3 reads TGCGCCAGCAGCCGAGGGCTAGCCGGGGATGAGCAGTTCTTC.

This clone was detected only a few times. V is TRBV4-2 and J is TRBJ2-6; 9 nucleotides align to TRBD2. The CDR3 covers 18 residues. Germline V gene sequence: CDR1 LGHNA, CDR2 YNFKEQ. V lost 0 bases, J lost 1 base, and 4 bases stayed unmatched. CDR3 residues: CASSQDVAGASGANVLTF. The CDR3 DNA follows: TGTGCCAGCAGCCAAGATGTAGCGGGAGCATCTGGGGCCAACGTCCTGACTTTC.

This clone was seen a handful of times. The rearrangement uses TRBV5-1 and TRBJ2-1, with 10 bases identical to TRBD1. The trim removed 2 bases at V and 9 bases at J, leaving 8 bases unmatched. The V gene's germline CDR1 is SGHRS and CDR2 YFSETQ. The length of the CDR3 is 15 residues. In DNA form, the CDR3 reads TGCGCCAGCAGCTTAGTAGGGACAGGGGTGGTTGAGCAGTTCTTC. Amino acids: CASSLVGTGVVEQFF.

V is TRBV2 and J is TRBJ2-1, with a possible D match to TRBD1 (6 bases). The V and J ends lost 4 bases and 5 bases respectively, with 18 bases between them. The CDR3 extends over 16 amino acids. Germline V gene data show CDR1 as SNHLY and CDR2 as FYNNEI. In DNA, the CDR3 is TGTGCCAGCAGTGGTATCACAGGGAATTTTCACAATGAGCAGTTCTTC. Encoded protein: CASSGITGNFHNEQFF.

This clone was picked up a small number of times. The J gene is TRBJ2-1, the V gene TRBV4-2; 14 positions match TRBD2. V gave up 6 bases and J gave up 8 bases; unmatched junction bases: 9. The CDR3 is made up of 16 amino acids. Germline CDR1 is LGHNA and CDR2 is YNFKEQ. CDR3 bases: TGTGCCAGCAGTTCGCTAGGGACTAGCGGGAGCTATGAGCAGTTCTTC. As protein: CASSSLGTSGSYEQFF.

J is TRBJ1-5 and V is TRBV18; unclear D gene. The V gene lost 5 bases and the J gene lost 1 base, with 6 bases spanning the gap. Germline-derived CDR1 and CDR2 are KGHSH and LQKENI. This CDR3 region has 13 residues. The CDR3 here is CASSGGSNQPQHF. In nucleotides, the CDR3 is TGTGCCAGCTCAGGAGGGAGCAATCAGCCCCAGCATTTT.

This rearrangement joins TRBV6-5 to TRBJ2-1; D not resolved. With 6 bases removed from V and 8 bases from J, the gap between germline ends came to 11 bases. This CDR3 is 12 amino acids long. CDR1 MNHEY and CDR2 SVGAGI come from the germline V gene. This CDR3 is CASSSYRDEQFF. The CDR3, as DNA: TGTGCCAGCAGCAGCTATCGGGATGAGCAGTTCTTC.

V is TRBV6-4 and J is TRBJ1-2; weak D call: TRBD1 (5 bases). The germline CDR1 and CDR2 sequences are MRHNA and SNTAGT. This CDR3 spans 11 amino acids. CDR3 sequence reads: CAGDRTNGYTF. Written as DNA, the CDR3 is TGTGCGGGCGACAGAACTAATGGCTACACCTTC.

In its sample, this clone was seen a few times. The V and J genes are TRBV11-2 and TRBJ2-5; 7 bases match TRBD2. CDR3 size: 15 residues. The ends lost 5 bases at V and 4 bases at J; junction bases unmatched: 10. From germline, CDR1 is SGHAT and CDR2 FQNNGV. CDR3 DNA sequence: TGTGCCAGCAGCCAGTTAGGGAGCGGGGTAGAGACCCAGTACTTC. Protein product: CASSQLGSGVETQYF.

This chain links TRBV4-2 with TRBJ2-7; 11 bases match TRBD2. The V gene's germline CDR1 is LGHNA and CDR2 YNFKEQ. J lost 2 bases, V lost 3 bases, and 6 bases had no gene match. The CDR3 contains 16 residues. CDR3 in DNA: TGTGCCAGCAGCCAGGCCGGGACTAGCGGAACCTACGAGCAGTACTTC. This encodes CASSQAGTSGTYEQYF.

Note on this clone: The sample has other DNA sequences that encode this CDR3 too. The chain links TRBV18 to TRBJ2-1; perhaps TRBD2 as D (6 bases). V lost 3 bases to trimming and J lost 2 bases, with 11 bases between them. This CDR3 region has 15 residues. Per germline, CDR1 KGHSH and CDR2 LQKENI. This chain's CDR3 is CASSPRTGAYNEQFF. The CDR3 nucleotides read TGTGCCAGCTCACCCCGGACGGGGGCCTACAATGAGCAGTTCTTC.